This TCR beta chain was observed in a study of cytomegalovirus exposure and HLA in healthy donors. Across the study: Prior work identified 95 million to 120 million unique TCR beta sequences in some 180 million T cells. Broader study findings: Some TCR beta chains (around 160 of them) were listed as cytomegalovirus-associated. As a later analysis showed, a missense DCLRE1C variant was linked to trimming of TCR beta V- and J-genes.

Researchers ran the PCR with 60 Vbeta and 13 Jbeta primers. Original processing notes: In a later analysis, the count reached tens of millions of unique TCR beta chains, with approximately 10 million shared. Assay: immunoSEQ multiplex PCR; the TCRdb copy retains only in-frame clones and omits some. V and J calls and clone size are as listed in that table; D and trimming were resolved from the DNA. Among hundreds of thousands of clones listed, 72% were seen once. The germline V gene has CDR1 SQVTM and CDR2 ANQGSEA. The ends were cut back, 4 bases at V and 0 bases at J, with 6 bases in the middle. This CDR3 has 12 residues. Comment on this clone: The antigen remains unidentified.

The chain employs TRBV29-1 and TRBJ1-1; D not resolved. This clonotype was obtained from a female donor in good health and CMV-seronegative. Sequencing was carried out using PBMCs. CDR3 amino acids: CSVAPVNTEAFF. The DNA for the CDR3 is TGCAGCGTTGCCCCAGTGAACACTGAAGCTTTCTTT.